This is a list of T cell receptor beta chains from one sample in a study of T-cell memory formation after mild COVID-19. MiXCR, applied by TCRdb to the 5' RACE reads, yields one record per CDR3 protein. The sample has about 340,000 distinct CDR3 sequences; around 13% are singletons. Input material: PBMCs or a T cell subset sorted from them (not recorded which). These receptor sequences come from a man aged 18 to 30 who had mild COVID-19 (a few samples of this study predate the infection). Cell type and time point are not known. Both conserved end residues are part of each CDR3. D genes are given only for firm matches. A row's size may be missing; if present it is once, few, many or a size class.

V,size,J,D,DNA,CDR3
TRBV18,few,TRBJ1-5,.,TGTGCCAGCTCACCAGGGGGGCTCAATCAGCCCCAGCATTTT,CASSPGGLNQPQHF
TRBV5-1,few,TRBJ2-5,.,TGCGCCAGCAGCCGGGTGTCGCGCCAGGAAGAGACCCAGTACTTC,CASSRVSRQEETQYF
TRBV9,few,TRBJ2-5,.,TGTGCCAGCAGCGTAGAGGGACTTCAAGAGACCCAGTACTTC,CASSVEGLQETQYF
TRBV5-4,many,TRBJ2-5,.,TGTGCCAGCAGTACCCAGGACAGCGGAGAGACCCAGTACTTC,CASSTQDSGETQYF
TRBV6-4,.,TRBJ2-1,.,TGTGCCAGCAGTGACGAGGGGAACAATGAGCAGTTCTTC,CASSDEGNNEQFF
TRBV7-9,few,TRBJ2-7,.,TGTGCCAGCAGCCCCCCGGGCGGGGGCAGCTCCTACGAGCAGTACTTC,CASSPPGGGSSYEQYF
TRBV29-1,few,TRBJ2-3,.,TGCAGCGGCTCCTCCGCCAGCACAGATACGCAGTATTTT,CSGSSASTDTQYF
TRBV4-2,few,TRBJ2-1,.,TGTGCCAGCAGCCAGGCCGAGATGAATGAGCAGTTCTTC,CASSQAEMNEQFF
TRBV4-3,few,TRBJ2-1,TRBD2,TGCGCCAGCAGCCAAGGAGGCGGGGGGGCCTGGGATGAGCAGTTCTTC,CASSQGGGGAWDEQFF
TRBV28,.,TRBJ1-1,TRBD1,TGTGCCACCGCCGGGACAGGGAACACTGAAGCTTTCTTT,CATAGTGNTEAFF
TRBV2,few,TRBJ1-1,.,TGTGCCAGCAGTGAAAGGGGCAGGCGGAGGACTGAAGCTTTCTTT,CASSERGRRRTEAFF
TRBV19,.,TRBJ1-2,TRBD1,TGTGCCAGTAGGAGGACAGGGTGGTATGGCTACACCTTC,CASRRTGWYGYTF
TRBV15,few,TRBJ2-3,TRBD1,TGTGCCACCAGCAGTTACAGGGGGAGCACAGATACGCAGTATTTT,CATSSYRGSTDTQYF
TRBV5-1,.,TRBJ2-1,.,TGCGCCAGCAGCCCATCTAGTGGGAGCGATGAGCAGTTCTTC,CASSPSSGSDEQFF